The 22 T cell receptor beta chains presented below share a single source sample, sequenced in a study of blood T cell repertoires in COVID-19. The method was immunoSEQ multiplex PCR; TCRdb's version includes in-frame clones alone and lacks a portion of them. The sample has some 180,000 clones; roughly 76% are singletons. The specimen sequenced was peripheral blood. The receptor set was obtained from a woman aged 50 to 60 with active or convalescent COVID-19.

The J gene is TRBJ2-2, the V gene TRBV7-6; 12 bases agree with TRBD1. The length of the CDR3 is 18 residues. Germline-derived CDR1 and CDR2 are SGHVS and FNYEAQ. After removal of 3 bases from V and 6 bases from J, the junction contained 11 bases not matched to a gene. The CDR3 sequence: CASSFLNPGQGAAGELFF. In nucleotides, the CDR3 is TGTGCCAGCAGCTTCCTCAACCCGGGACAGGGGGCCGCCGGGGAGCTGTTTTTT.

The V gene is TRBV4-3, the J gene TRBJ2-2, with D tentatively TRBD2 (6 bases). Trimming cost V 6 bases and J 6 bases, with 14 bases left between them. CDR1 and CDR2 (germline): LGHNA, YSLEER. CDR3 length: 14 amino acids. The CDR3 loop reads CASRDGGSAGELFF. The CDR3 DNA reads TGCGCCAGCAGAGATGGGGGGAGTGCCGGGGAGCTGTTTTTT.

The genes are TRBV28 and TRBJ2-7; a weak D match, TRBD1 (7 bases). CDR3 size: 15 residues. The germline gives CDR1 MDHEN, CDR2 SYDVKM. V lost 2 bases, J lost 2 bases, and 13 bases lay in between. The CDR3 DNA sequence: TGTGCCAGCAGTTTAACTGCCAGGGGGGCCTACGAGCAGTACTTC. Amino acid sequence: CASSLTARGAYEQYF.

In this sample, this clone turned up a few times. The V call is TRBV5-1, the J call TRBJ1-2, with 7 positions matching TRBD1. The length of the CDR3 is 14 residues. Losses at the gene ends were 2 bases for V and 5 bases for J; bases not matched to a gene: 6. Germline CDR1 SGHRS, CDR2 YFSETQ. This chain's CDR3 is CASSLDREMYGYTF. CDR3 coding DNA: TGCGCCAGCAGCTTAGACAGGGAGATGTATGGCTACACCTTC.

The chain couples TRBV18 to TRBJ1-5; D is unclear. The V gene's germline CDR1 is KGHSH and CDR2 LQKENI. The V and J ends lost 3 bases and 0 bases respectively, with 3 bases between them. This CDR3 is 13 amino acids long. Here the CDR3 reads CASSPYSNQPQHF. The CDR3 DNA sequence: TGTGCCAGCTCACCGTATAGCAATCAGCCCCAGCATTTT.

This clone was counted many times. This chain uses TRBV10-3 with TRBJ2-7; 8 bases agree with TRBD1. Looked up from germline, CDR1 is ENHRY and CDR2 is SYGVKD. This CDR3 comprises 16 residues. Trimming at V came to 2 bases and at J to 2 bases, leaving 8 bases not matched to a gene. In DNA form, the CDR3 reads TGTGCCATCAGTGAGGTTCGGACAGGGCCTACCTACGAGCAGTACTTC. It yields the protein CAISEVRTGPTYEQYF.

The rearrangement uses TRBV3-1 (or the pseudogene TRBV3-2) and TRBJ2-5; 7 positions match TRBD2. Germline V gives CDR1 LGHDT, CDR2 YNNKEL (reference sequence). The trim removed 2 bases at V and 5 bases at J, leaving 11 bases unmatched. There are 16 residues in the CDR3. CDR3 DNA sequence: TGTGCCAGCAGCCAACCCACTTCCGGGGGGAGGGAGACCCAGTACTTC. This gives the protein CASSQPTSGGRETQYF.

The DNA for the CDR3 is TGTGCCAGCAGCCAAGAGCAGGGGTTGGACTATGGCTACACCTTC. This gives the protein CASSQEQGLDYGYTF. V usage is TRBV14 and J usage is TRBJ1-2, with D perhaps TRBD1 (6 bases). V was pared by 0 bases and J by 3 bases, with 11 bases between. The CDR3 runs to 15 residues. Germline CDR1 is SGHDN and CDR2 is FVKESK.

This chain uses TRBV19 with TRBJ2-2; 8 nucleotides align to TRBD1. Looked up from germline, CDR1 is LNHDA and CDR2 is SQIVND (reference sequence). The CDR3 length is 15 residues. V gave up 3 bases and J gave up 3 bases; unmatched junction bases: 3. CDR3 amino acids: CASSIRGQDTGELFF. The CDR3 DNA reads TGTGCCAGTAGTATCAGGGGGCAGGACACCGGGGAGCTGTTTTTT.

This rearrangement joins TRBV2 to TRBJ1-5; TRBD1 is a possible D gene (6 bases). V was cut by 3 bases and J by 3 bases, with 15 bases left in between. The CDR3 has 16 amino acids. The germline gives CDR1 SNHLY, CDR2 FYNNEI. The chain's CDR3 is CASSETGYSPNQPQHF. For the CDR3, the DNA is TGTGCCAGCAGTGAGACAGGTTATAGCCCCAATCAGCCCCAGCATTTT.

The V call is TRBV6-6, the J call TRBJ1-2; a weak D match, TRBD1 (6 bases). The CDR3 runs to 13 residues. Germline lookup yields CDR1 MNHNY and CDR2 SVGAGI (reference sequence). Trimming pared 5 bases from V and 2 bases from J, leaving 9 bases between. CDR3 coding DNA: TGTGCCAGCAGTAAGACAGGAAACTATGGCTACACCTTC. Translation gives CASSKTGNYGYTF.

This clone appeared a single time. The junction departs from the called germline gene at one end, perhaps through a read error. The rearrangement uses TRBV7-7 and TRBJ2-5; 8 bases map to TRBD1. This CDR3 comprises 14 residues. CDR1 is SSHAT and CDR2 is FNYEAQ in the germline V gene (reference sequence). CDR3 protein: CASSVDRDRETQYF. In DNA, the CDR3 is TGTGCTAGCAGCGTGGACAGGGACAGGGAGACCCAGTACTTC.

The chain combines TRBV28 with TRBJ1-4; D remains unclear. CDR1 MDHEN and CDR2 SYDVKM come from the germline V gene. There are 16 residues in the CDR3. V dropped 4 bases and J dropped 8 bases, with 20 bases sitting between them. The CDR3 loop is CASSSLGRGLGEKLFF. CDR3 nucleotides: TGTGCCAGCAGTTCCCTGGGTAGAGGGCTAGGAGAAAAACTGTTTTTT.

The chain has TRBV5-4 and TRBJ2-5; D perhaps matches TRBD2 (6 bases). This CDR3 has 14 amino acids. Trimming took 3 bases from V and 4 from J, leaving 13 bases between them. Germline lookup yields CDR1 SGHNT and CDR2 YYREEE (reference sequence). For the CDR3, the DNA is TGTGCCAGCAGCTCAGTGACTAGTCTAGAGACCCAGTACTTC. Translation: CASSSVTSLETQYF.

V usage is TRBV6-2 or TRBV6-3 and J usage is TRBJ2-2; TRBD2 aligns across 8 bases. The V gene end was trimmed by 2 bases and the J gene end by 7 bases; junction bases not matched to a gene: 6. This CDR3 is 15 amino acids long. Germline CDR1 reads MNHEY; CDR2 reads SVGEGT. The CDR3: CASSYGVAGSGELFF. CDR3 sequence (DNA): TGTGCCAGCAGTTACGGGGTAGCGGGAAGCGGGGAGCTGTTTTTT.

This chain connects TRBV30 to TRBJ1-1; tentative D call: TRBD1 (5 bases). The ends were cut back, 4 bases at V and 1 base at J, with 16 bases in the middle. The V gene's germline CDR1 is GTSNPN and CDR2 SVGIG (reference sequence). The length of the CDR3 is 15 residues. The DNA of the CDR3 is TGTGCCTGGATTCCCCCTTGGGGGGAGAACACTGAAGCTTTCTTT. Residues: CAWIPPWGENTEAFF.

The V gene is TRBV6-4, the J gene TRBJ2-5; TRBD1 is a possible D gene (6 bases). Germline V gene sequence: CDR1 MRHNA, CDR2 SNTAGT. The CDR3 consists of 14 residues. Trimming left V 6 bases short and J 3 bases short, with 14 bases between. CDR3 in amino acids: CASRPQGYEETQYF. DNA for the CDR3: TGTGCCAGCAGGCCCCAGGGGTATGAAGAGACCCAGTACTTC.

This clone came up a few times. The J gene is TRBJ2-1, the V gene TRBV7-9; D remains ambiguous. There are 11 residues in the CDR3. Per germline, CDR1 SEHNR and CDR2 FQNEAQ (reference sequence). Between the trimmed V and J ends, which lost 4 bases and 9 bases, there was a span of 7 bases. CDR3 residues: CASSSLVEQFF. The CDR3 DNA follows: TGTGCCAGCAGCTCCCTCGTTGAGCAGTTCTTC.

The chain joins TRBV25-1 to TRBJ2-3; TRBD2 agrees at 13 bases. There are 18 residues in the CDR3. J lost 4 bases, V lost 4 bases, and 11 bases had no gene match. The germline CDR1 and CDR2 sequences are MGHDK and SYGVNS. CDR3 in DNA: TGTGCCAGCAGTGCTCGGGCCGGACTAGCGGGAGCTCCAGATACGCAGTATTTT. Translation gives CASSARAGLAGAPDTQYF.

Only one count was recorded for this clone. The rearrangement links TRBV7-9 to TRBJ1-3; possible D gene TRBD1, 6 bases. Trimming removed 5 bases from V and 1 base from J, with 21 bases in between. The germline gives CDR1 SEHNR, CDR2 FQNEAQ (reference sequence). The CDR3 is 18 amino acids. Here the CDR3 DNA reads TGTGCCAGCAGCCCATCGGGTTTCGGGGGGCAATCTGGAAACACCATATATTTT. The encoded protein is CASSPSGFGGQSGNTIYF. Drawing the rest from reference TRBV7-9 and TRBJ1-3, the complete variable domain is DTGVSQNPRHKITKRGQNVTFRCDPISEHNRLYWYRQTLGQGPEFLTYFQNEAQLEKSRLLSDRFSAERPKGSFSTLEIQRTEQGDSAMYLCASSPSGFGGQSGNTIYFGEGSWLTVV.

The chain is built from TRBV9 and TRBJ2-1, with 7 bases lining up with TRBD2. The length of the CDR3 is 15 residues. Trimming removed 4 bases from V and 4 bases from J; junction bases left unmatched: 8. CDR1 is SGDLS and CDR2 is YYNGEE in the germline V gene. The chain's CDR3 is CASSLSGNLYNEQFF. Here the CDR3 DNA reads TGTGCCAGCAGCCTGAGCGGGAACCTTTACAATGAGCAGTTCTTC.

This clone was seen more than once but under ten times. CDR3 sequence: CASSLVVEGRELFF. CDR3 DNA: TGCGCCAGCAGCCTCGTTGTCGAGGGAAGGGAGCTGTTTTTT. This sequence joins TRBV5-1 and TRBJ2-2; D might be TRBD2 (5 bases). V was trimmed by 4 bases and J by 9 bases, leaving 16 bases between them. The germline V gene encodes CDR1 SGHRS and CDR2 YFSETQ. This CDR3 is 14 amino acids long.